Included here is one TCR beta chain sequence, with context. The sample belongs to a study of blood T cell repertoires in COVID-19. Study at large: Samples of COVID-19 (acute and convalescent) were obtained from the United States, Italy and Spain. PBMCs, B-cell-depleted T cells, or T cells provided the cDNA or gDNA that made up the material.

With 1 base removed from V and 5 bases from J, the gap between germline ends came to 15 bases. Per the germline V gene, CDR1 is LGHNA and CDR2 is YNFKEQ. The CDR3 is made up of 16 amino acids. Sequencing used immunoSEQ multiplex PCR; TCRdb keeps in-frame clones, though not all of them. The repertoire includes 240,000 or so clones, roughly 88% of them detected once, and around an eighth sits in the top ten. Sequencing was done on a sample of peripheral blood. The source of this sequence is a man aged 80 or over with acute or convalescent COVID-19. The chain has TRBV4-2 and TRBJ1-5; D possibly corresponds to TRBD1 (6 bases). The DNA for the CDR3 is TGTGCCAGCAGCCAAGTGGGCCAGGGGCCCTATCAGCCCCAGCATTTT. The encoded protein is CASSQVGQGPYQPQHF.